This T cell receptor (beta chain) came from a study of human versus mouse CDR3 diversity and MHC coevolution. The wider study: Reportedly, immunoSEQ detects one in 200,000 T cells with minimized PCR bias.

This clone has only one observation. The antigen remains undetermined. The study's findings and limits: Human T cells were selected on a handful of MHC II alleles. Some 1.6 million TCR beta clonotypes were estimated for humans, the largest repertoire. Human CDR3s averaged more deletions and insertions than mouse CDR3s.

Measured with immunoSEQ multiplex PCR; TCRdb has only the in-frame clones, and not every one. The sample lists tens of thousands of clones; roughly 93% were seen once. The V end was cut by 2 bases, the J end by 5 bases, with 12 bases between. This CDR3 is built from 13 residues. Germline V gene lookup returns CDR1 GTSNPN and CDR2 SVGIG (reference sequence). The specimen sequenced was naive CD4+ T cells from blood. As for subset: CD45RO-negative CD62L-positive naive CD4 T cells. The rearrangement uses TRBV30 and TRBJ1-2, with a tentative D call TRBD1 (6 bases). The sequence was collected from a person aged 30-69 years in good health. The CDR3 DNA reads TGTGCCTGGAGTAACAGGGCGGAGTATGGCTACACCTTC. Protein: CAWSNRAEYGYTF.